One sample yielded the 28 T cell receptor beta chains listed below, sequenced in a study of PD-1 blockade in mismatch repair-deficient tumors. Sequencing used immunoSEQ multiplex PCR; TCRdb keeps in-frame clones, though not all of them. The data show approximately 60,000 clones, with around 88% seen just once and 11% to 15% held by the top ten. The material was peripheral blood, obtained 52 weeks after starting pembrolizumab. The receptor source for this set is an adult with mismatch repair-deficient cancer.

The rearrangement uses TRBV7-9 and TRBJ2-7; D is ambiguous. The CDR3 runs 12 residues. The germline V and J ends were trimmed by 1 base and 10 bases, with 11 bases remaining between them. CDR1 SEHNR and CDR2 FQNEAQ come from the germline V gene (reference sequence). This CDR3 is CASSLDRGGQYF. The CDR3 bases are TGTGCCAGCAGCTTAGACCGCGGTGGTCAGTACTTC.

This rearrangement joins TRBV29-1 to TRBJ2-3; the match to TRBD2 covers 9 bases. CDR1 is SQVTM and CDR2 is ANQGSEA in the germline V gene. V lost 3 bases and J lost 0; bases outside the gene matches: 22. The CDR3 loop spans 21 amino acids. The DNA of the CDR3 is TGCAGCGTTGATGAGCCCCCCCCCGGGATGGCGGGAGGGCCGAGCACAGATACGCAGTATTTT. It codes for CSVDEPPPGMAGGPSTDTQYF.

The genes are TRBV10-2 and TRBJ2-7, with D possibly being TRBD1 (6 bases). From germline, CDR1 is WSHSY and CDR2 SAAADI. The CDR3 covers 15 residues. V lost 0 bases and J 2 bases, leaving 11 bases between the germline ends. The CDR3 DNA follows: TGCGCCAGCAGTGAGTCGTTCGGACAGACCTACGAGCAGTACTTC. Protein: CASSESFGQTYEQYF.

This clone showed up just a few times. CDR3 coding DNA: TGTGCCAGCAGCTTAGGATTGAGCACTGAAGCTTTCTTT. As protein: CASSLGLSTEAFF. The chain has TRBV7-3 and TRBJ1-1; D remains unclear. V was clipped by 2 bases and J by 4 bases, with 8 bases between them. The CDR3 sequence is 13 residues long. CDR1 is SGHTA and CDR2 is FQGTGA in the germline V gene.

This clone occurred once. One end of the junction varies from germline; a read error may be responsible. The chain combines TRBV4-3 with TRBJ2-7, with 7 bases fitting TRBD1. Germline V gene lookup returns CDR1 LGHNA and CDR2 YSLEER. The CDR3 runs to 9 residues. The CDR3 here is CASSRDRDF. In DNA, the CDR3 is TGCGCCAGCAGCCGCGACAGGGACTTC.

This chain joins TRBV6-1 and TRBJ2-1; 8 positions match TRBD2. Germline V lookup: CDR1 MNHNS, CDR2 SASEGT. The CDR3 consists of 13 residues. V was clipped by 7 bases and J by 3 bases; unmatched bases: 2. The CDR3 DNA is TGTGCCAGCAAGCGGGAGAACTACAATGAGCAGTTCTTC. Its translation: CASKRENYNEQFF.

The chain recombines TRBV5-1 with TRBJ2-7, with D possibly matching TRBD1 (5 bases). CDR3 length: 14 amino acids. Looked up from germline, CDR1 is SGHRS and CDR2 is YFSETQ. Trimming stripped 2 bases from V and 1 base from J, with 10 bases between. Here the CDR3 reads CASSFTGSSYEQYF. CDR3 bases: TGCGCCAGCAGCTTTACAGGATCGTCCTACGAGCAGTACTTC.

The genes are TRBV6-5 and TRBJ2-3; D gene ambiguous. The CDR3 has 14 amino acids. Trimming pared 8 bases from V and 6 bases from J, leaving 18 bases between. Germline loops: CDR1 MNHEY, CDR2 SVGAGI. The CDR3 sequence: CASQRDGLTDTQYF. In DNA form, the CDR3 reads TGTGCCAGCCAACGTGACGGATTAACGGATACGCAGTATTTT.

This rearrangement joins TRBV29-1 to TRBJ2-1; tentatively, D is TRBD2 (6 bases). Germline assignment: CDR1 SQVTM and CDR2 ANQGSEA. The CDR3 consists of 14 residues. This CDR3 reads CSHLRDLGTNEQFF. DNA for the CDR3: TGCAGTCACCTCCGGGACTTAGGAACCAATGAGCAGTTCTTC.

The V and J genes are TRBV29-1 and TRBJ2-7, with TRBD1 identical over 7 bases. V lost 2 bases and J lost 0; bases outside the gene matches: 4. Germline values: CDR1 SQVTM, CDR2 ANQGSEA. This CDR3 comprises 14 residues. CDR3 sequence (DNA): TGCAGCGTTGAACTCCAGGGGGTCTCCTACGAGCAGTACTTC. This sequence encodes CSVELQGVSYEQYF.

This chain joins TRBV27 and TRBJ1-5, with D possibly being TRBD1 (6 bases). The CDR3 runs 16 residues. Trimming shortened V by 0 bases and J by 5 bases, and 14 bases separated the two germline ends. Germline CDR1 MNHEY, CDR2 SMNVEV (reference sequence). CDR3 in amino acids: CASSLSSGDKDQPQHF. DNA of the CDR3: TGTGCCAGCAGTTTATCGTCGGGGGACAAGGATCAGCCCCAGCATTTT.

The DNA of the CDR3 is TGTGCCAGCAGCGTAGAAGGGGACAGGAACTACAATGAGCAGTTCTTC. The encoded protein is CASSVEGDRNYNEQFF. This chain links TRBV9 with TRBJ2-1, with TRBD1 matching over 8 bases. With V trimmed by 0 bases and J by 3 bases, 5 bases remained unmatched. The CDR3 is made up of 16 amino acids. Germline V gene lookup returns CDR1 SGDLS and CDR2 YYNGEE.

The chain links TRBV27 to TRBJ2-7; unclear D gene. This CDR3 has 13 amino acids. CDR1 MNHEY and CDR2 SMNVEV come from the germline V gene (reference sequence). V was trimmed by 2 bases and J by 0 bases, leaving 5 bases between them. The CDR3 here is CASSLQDSYEQYF. DNA of the CDR3: TGTGCCAGCAGTTTACAGGACTCCTACGAGCAGTACTTC.

In DNA form, the CDR3 reads TGCGCCAGCAGCGGCGGACGGGACAGTAATACGCAGTATTTT. It specifies CASSGGRDSNTQYF. The chain joins TRBV5-1 to TRBJ2-3, with 7 positions matching TRBD1. Germline lookup yields CDR1 SGHRS and CDR2 YFSETQ. The CDR3 totals 14 residues. V dropped 4 bases and J dropped 7; count of bases not matched to a gene: 9.

In its sample, this clone was seen once. J is TRBJ2-5 and V is TRBV7-9; possible D gene TRBD2, 5 bases. Trimming took 1 base from V and 4 from J, leaving 10 bases between them. The germline V gene has CDR1 SEHNR and CDR2 FQNEAQ (reference sequence). This CDR3 is 14 amino acids long. CDR3 sequence reads: CASSLGGSGETQYF. The DNA for the CDR3 is TGTGCCAGCAGCTTAGGAGGGAGCGGAGAGACCCAGTACTTC.

J is TRBJ2-7 and V is TRBV6-5, with 11 bases that match TRBD1. Germline V CDR1 and CDR2: MNHEY, SVGAGI. V shed 5 bases, J shed 6 bases, and the junction held 3 bases outside the gene matches. The CDR3 is 13 amino acids. CDR3: CASSPDRGLEQYF. CDR3 in DNA: TGTGCCAGCAGTCCGGACAGGGGGCTCGAGCAGTACTTC.

V is TRBV5-1 and J is TRBJ2-1, with TRBD2 matching 8 bases. V lost 3 bases and J lost 6; bases outside the gene matches: 11. The CDR3 has 16 residues. Germline V gene data show CDR1 as SGHRS and CDR2 as YFSETQ. As DNA, the CDR3 is TGCGCCAGCAGCTCCACACCGGTGACTAGCGTCAATGAGCAGTTCTTC. Amino acids: CASSSTPVTSVNEQFF.

The rearrangement uses TRBV25-1 and TRBJ1-2, with D unresolved. Per the germline V gene, CDR1 is MGHDK and CDR2 is SYGVNS. The CDR3 spans 13 residues. V dropped 2 bases and J dropped 8 bases, with 12 bases sitting between them. The CDR3, as DNA: TGTGCCAGCAGTGAAGCTAGTCTTCGAGGCTACACCTTC. Protein: CASSEASLRGYTF.

The chain is built from TRBV19 and TRBJ2-1; 9 bases align to TRBD1. With 4 bases clipped from V and 2 bases from J, the junction kept 3 bases outside the gene matches. CDR1 and CDR2 from the germline V gene are LNHDA and SQIVND (reference sequence). There are 15 residues in the CDR3. The chain's CDR3 is CASSTGQGTYNEQFF. In DNA form, the CDR3 reads TGTGCCAGTAGTACCGGACAGGGGACCTACAATGAGCAGTTCTTC.

The DNA of the CDR3 is TGCGCCAGCAGCCAAGTTTCAGGGTCCGATGAGCAGTTCTTC. As protein: CASSQVSGSDEQFF. The chain employs TRBV4-1 and TRBJ2-1; a weak D match, TRBD1 (5 bases). The CDR3 is 14 amino acids. Germline loops: CDR1 MGHRA, CDR2 YSYEKL. Deletions cut 1 base from V and 8 bases from J, with 12 bases between.

The chain employs TRBV2 and TRBJ1-5; no clear D. The CDR3 runs to 17 residues. Trimming pared 4 bases from V and 0 bases from J, leaving 16 bases between. The germline gives CDR1 SNHLY, CDR2 FYNNEI. CDR3 protein: CASSVEGSWYSNQPQHF. The CDR3 DNA follows: TGTGCCAGCAGTGTTGAGGGCTCCTGGTATAGCAATCAGCCCCAGCATTTT.

The J gene is TRBJ1-1, the V gene TRBV6-6; the D is unclear. The length of the CDR3 is 13 residues. Germline V lookup: CDR1 MNHNY, CDR2 SVGAGI (reference sequence). V lost 2 bases to trimming and J lost 3 bases, with 7 bases between them. CDR3: CASSYGQYTEAFF. The CDR3 DNA reads as TGTGCCAGCAGTTACGGGCAGTACACTGAAGCTTTCTTT.

The J gene is TRBJ1-5, the V gene TRBV28; D unresolved. Germline V gene data show CDR1 as MDHEN and CDR2 as SYDVKM. The CDR3 is made up of 15 amino acids. V was shortened by 2 bases and J by 3 bases, with 11 bases between the two germline ends. The CDR3 coding sequence is TGTGCCAGCAGTTTACCTCGAGATCTCAATCAGCCCCAGCATTTT. Protein product: CASSLPRDLNQPQHF.

J is TRBJ1-2 and V is TRBV11-2; D possibly corresponds to TRBD1 (6 bases). Trimming took 0 bases from V and 8 from J, leaving 13 bases between them. Germline CDR1 SGHAT, CDR2 FQNNGV. The CDR3 runs 14 residues. In DNA, the CDR3 is TGTGCCAGCAGCTTAGAAGGAACAGGGCGCGGCTACACCTTC. Translating it yields CASSLEGTGRGYTF.

The V gene is TRBV4-3, the J gene TRBJ2-5; D unclear. In germline, CDR1 is LGHNA, CDR2 YSLEER. The V and J ends lost 1 base and 1 base respectively, with 10 bases between them. The CDR3 consists of 15 residues. The CDR3, as DNA: TGCGCCAGCAGCCAAGCACGGCGCGGCCAAGAGACCCAGTACTTC. The encoded protein is CASSQARRGQETQYF.

The chain uses TRBV21-1 and TRBJ2-7; the table assigns TRBD1, which was not confirmed against the DNA. TRBV21-1 is given as a pseudogene. The CDR3 is 13 amino acids. This CDR3 is CASSSLQAYEQYF. The CDR3 bases are TGTGCCAGCAGCAGTTTACAGGCCTACGAGCAGTACTTC.

In DNA, the CDR3 is TGTGCCAGCAGGCCGGGACAGCACTCAGCAACTAATGAAAAACTGTTTTTT. Translating it yields CASRPGQHSATNEKLFF. The rearrangement uses TRBV2 and TRBJ1-4; 7 nucleotides match TRBD1. CDR1 and CDR2 from the germline V gene are SNHLY and FYNNEI. The CDR3 runs to 17 residues. J was trimmed by 0 bases and V by 6 bases; bases with no gene match: 10.

J is TRBJ2-7 and V is TRBV27; D might be TRBD1 (5 bases). The germline gives CDR1 MNHEY, CDR2 SMNVEV (reference sequence). The CDR3 is made up of 13 amino acids. V gave up 5 bases and J gave up 4 bases, with 12 bases separating them. DNA of the CDR3: TGTGCCAGCAGTCCCAGGGTGGAGTACGAGCAGTACTTC. Translating gives CASSPRVEYEQYF.